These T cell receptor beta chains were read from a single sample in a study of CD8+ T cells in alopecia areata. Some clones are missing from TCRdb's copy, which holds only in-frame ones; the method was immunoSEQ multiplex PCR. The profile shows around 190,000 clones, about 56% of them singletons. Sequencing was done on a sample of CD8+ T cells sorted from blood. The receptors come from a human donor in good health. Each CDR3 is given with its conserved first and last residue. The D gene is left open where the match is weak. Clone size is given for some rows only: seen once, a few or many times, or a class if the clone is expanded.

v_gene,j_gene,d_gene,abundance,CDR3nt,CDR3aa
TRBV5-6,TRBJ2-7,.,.,TGTGCCAGCAGCTACCCTCGACTGGCGTTTGCCGAGCAGTACTTC,CASSYPRLAFAEQYF
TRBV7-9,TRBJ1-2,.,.,TGTGCCAGCAGCTTAGACTGGGATGGGTCAGATGGCTACACCTTC,CASSLDWDGSDGYTF
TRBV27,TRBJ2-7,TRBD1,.,TGTGCCAGCGGTCTGGGACAGGGCTACGAGCAGTACTTC,CASGLGQGYEQYF
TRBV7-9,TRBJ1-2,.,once,TGTGCCAGCAGCTTAGAGGGAAACTATGGCTACACCTTC,CASSLEGNYGYTF
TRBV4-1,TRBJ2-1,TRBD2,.,TGCGCCAGCAGCCAGGGTTCGGCGGGAGTGCCAGCGAATGAGCAGTTCTTC,CASSQGSAGVPANEQFF
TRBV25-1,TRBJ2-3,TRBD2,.,TGTGCCAGCAGTGACGCACTACGAGCGGGGGGCACAGATACGCAGTATTTT,CASSDALRAGGTDTQYF
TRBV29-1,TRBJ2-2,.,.,TGCAGCGTTGAAGAACAGGCCTACACCGGGGAGCTGTTTTTT,CSVEEQAYTGELFF
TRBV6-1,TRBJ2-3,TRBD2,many,TGTGCCAGCAGCGGATCTAGCGGGGGGAGTGATACGCAGTATTTT,CASSGSSGGSDTQYF
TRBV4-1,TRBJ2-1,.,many,TGCGCCAGCAGCCAAAGAGAGGGGAGCTCCTACAATGAGCAGTTCTTC,CASSQREGSSYNEQFF
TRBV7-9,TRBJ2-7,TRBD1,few,TGTGCCAGCAGCTTCGGGACAGGGTTAACCTACGAGCAGTACTTC,CASSFGTGLTYEQYF
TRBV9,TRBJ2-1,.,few,TGTGCCAGCAGCTCCCGGAATGAGCAGTTCTTC,CASSSRNEQFF
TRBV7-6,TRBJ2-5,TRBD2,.,TGTGCCAGCAGCTCCTCCCGGACTAGCGGGGGGGAGACCCAGTACTTC,CASSSSRTSGGETQYF
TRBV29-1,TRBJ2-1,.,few,TGCAGCGTTTCAGAGTACAATGAGCAGTTCTTC,CSVSEYNEQFF
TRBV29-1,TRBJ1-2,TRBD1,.,TGCAGCGTTGGGATGACAGGGTTTTCGCACTATGGCTACACCTTC,CSVGMTGFSHYGYTF
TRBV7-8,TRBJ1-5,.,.,TGTGCCAGCAGCGCCCCCGGGAGTAGCAATCAGCCCCAGCATTTT,CASSAPGSSNQPQHF
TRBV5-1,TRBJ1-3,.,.,TGCGCCAGCAGCCGTCGGCCGGGGCCTGGAAACACCATATATTTT,CASSRRPGPGNTIYF
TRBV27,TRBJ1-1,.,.,TGTGCCAGCAGTTCGGGCCAACACCCGTACACTGAAGCTTTCTTT,CASSSGQHPYTEAFF
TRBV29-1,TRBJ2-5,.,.,TGCAGCGCTGAAGTACCGCCCAAGACCCAGTACTTC,CSAEVPPKTQYF
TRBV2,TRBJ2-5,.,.,TGTGCCAGCAGTGAGGGGGAGACCCAGTACTTC,CASSEGETQYF
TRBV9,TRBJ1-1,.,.,TGTGCCAGCAGCGTAGCGGGGGGTATGAACACTGAAGCTTTCTTT,CASSVAGGMNTEAFF
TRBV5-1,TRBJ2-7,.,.,TGCGCCAGCAGCCACGGGACCACTGACGAGTACTTC,CASSHGTTDEYF
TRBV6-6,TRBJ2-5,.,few,TGTGCCAGCAGTTACGTAGCGGCAGGCGAGACCCAGTACTTC,CASSYVAAGETQYF
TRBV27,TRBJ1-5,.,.,TGTGCCAGCAGTCAAACCCGGGGGAGCAATCAGCCCCAGCATTTT,CASSQTRGSNQPQHF
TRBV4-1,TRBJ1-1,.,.,TGCGCCAGCAGCCATACACTTCAGGGGAGCGCTGAAGCTTTCTTT,CASSHTLQGSAEAFF
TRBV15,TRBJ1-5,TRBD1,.,TGTGCCACCAGCAGAGATCTTGACAGGGTGGATCAGCCCCAGCATTTT,CATSRDLDRVDQPQHF
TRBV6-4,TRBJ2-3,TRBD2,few,TGTGCCAGCGCTGTCGGGACTAGTGTTTGGAATACGCAGTATTTT,CASAVGTSVWNTQYF